The rows below give T cell receptor beta chains drawn from one sample of a study of blood T cell repertoires in COVID-19. Data came from immunoSEQ multiplex PCR; TCRdb stores just in-frame clones and leaves some out. The sample lists 120,000 to 150,000 clones, roughly 82% occurring once. The sample comprised peripheral blood. The receptors shown here come from a human donor in a cohort sampled during active COVID-19. The CDR3 runs from the conserved cysteine through the conserved F or W. Each record gives: J gene, V gene, CDR3 protein.

TRBJ1-5 | TRBV24-1 | CATRARQQPQHF
TRBJ2-1 | TRBV2 | CASSEATEYNEQFF
TRBJ2-5 | TRBV27 | CASSAYVPLAGEETQYF
TRBJ2-3 | TRBV19 | CASSLTFTDTQYF
TRBJ2-2 | TRBV3-1/TRBV3-2 | CASSAGEGLTGELFF
TRBJ2-1 | TRBV11-2 | CASSPGVAVQGEQFF
TRBJ2-1 | TRBV19 | CASGPKQGNEQFF
TRBJ2-7 | TRBV2 | CASSDFYRVYEQYF
TRBJ1-1 | TRBV7-9 | CASSLNIRVNTEAFF
TRBJ1-2 | TRBV28 | CASSLYPSQGAGNYGYTF
TRBJ2-2 | TRBV30 | CAWRLQGAPVRGELFF
TRBJ2-5 | TRBV11-2 | CASTLSPQGSRETQYF
TRBJ2-2 | TRBV7-3 | CASSLSGTSGIAGELFF
TRBJ2-3 | TRBV6-2/TRBV6-3 | CASSYGLGPDTQYF